This T cell receptor beta chain emerged from a study of TIL therapy for anti-PD-1-resistant metastatic lung cancer. Across the study: Patients had a median age of nearly 55 years (range about 35-80). Median tumor mutation burden was 1.5 mutations per megabase. General study findings and limits: Treatment-naive, never-smoker and oncogene-addicted patients were overrepresented in this highly selected cohort. The baseline peripheral repertoire was partially replaced by infused TIL clonotypes that later decayed.

This was the immunoSEQ v3 assay. The data were produced by immunoSEQ multiplex PCR, yet TCRdb's version contains in-frame clones alone and is incomplete. The sample yields approximately 45,000 clones, approximately 79% seen once. This sample's time point: pre-treatment sample, taken before nivolumab and TIL therapy. About this clone: No antigen is known for it.

Germline V gives CDR1 SGHNT, CDR2 YYREEE (reference sequence). The CDR3 is 16 residues long. V gave up 0 bases and J gave up 0 bases, with 9 bases separating them. The sample here was blood, taken at baseline. The chain combines TRBV5-4 with TRBJ2-2; no firm D call. This sequence was found in a man in his 70s with non-small cell lung cancer. The CDR3 DNA is TGTGCCAGCAGCTTGGGCTATATTACGAACACCGGGGAGCTGTTTTTT. Residues: CASSLGYITNTGELFF.